This T cell receptor (beta chain) was recovered during a study of shared clonotypes between healthy human individuals (dated by TCRdb to the early 2020s). As for the study more broadly: A few men and a couple of women, aged 18 to 49 years, made up the cohort. For each donor, CD4 naive and CD4 memory were each given three plates, CD8 naive was given two plates, and CD8 memory was given one plate. Blood TCR repertoires of a handful of healthy adults were deeply sequenced to estimate repertoire size and the extent of clonotype sharing between individuals. To increase sequencing depth and limit assay-specific biases, different laboratories used diverse techniques to prepare libraries and sequence TCR repertoires. Each donor's leukapheresis produced roughly between roughly 0.85 and 9.5 billion PBMCs.

Using the deep immunoSEQ assay, multiplex PCR amplified TCR CDR3 regions from genomic DNA. Extracted genomic DNA from each cell subset was distributed evenly across all wells of several immunoSEQ 96-well plates, and each plate was treated as a replicate. Each replicate PCR for sorted subsets received roughly 200 ng genomic DNA, equal to 28,000 or so T cell genomes. The purified libraries were quantified using a Qubit 3.0 fluorometer, sized with a Bioanalyzer 2100, and then quantified again using the KAPA Library Quantification kit. Every immunoSEQ 96-well plate was sequenced on a dedicated single-read 150-cycle Illumina NextSeq 550 flow cell. On the authors' methods: Because the immunoSEQ output held only junctional sequences and lacked quality scores, the filtering could not match the filtering applied to full-length reads. To assign V/J genes and CDR3, sequences were annotated using PyIR, a Python wrapper for IgBLAST v1.9, with IMGT germline references. Reads were filtered out if the reads had weak V/J assignments (E-value above 1e-6), no CDR3, stop codons, out-of-frame junctions, or ambiguous translated residues. V3J clonotypes were defined by identical inferred V gene, J gene, and CDR3 amino acid sequence. Percentage overlap between repertoires was calculated by dividing the number of shared unique clonotypes by the size of the smaller repertoire. Richness of each repertoire was evaluated using RTK rarefaction, the Chao1 estimator, and Recon v2.1 estimates of unobserved clonotypes. OLGA was used to compute generation probabilities for all TCRbeta clonotypes that the gDNA method yielded from a few donors. What TCRdb holds here is the immuneACCESS table cut down to in-frame rearrangements. Part of the clones is not present; checked against another copy, under half of the missing clones reflect an unresolved V gene, and the others are unexplained. V, J and clone size were drawn from that table, and D and trimming were deduced from the DNA. This sample holds around 2.1 million clones; about 92% were observed only once. Over 1.5% of the sample comes from the top ten.

What the work shows at the level of the full study, not this receptor alone: When several donors were compared, the shared fraction of clonotypes was around 4.6% for naive CD4, around 3.6% for naive CD8, about 2.4% for memory CD4, and around 0.37% for memory CD8. Sampling was restricted to blood, and TCR repertoires in tissues likely differ from the TCR repertoires found in blood. Pairwise subsampling indicated that sequencing depth was expected to affect the degree of clonotype sharing among donors. Rarefaction of sorted-subset datasets indicated incomplete sequencing despite the large sequencing depth. Compared with non-shared clonotypes, clonotypes shared by all four sorted-subset donors had higher generation probabilities. Because the study included a small number of donors, the genetic and exposure-history diversity represented was limited. Larger estimated clonotype richness was generally found for naive subsets than for memory subsets.

Turning to this clone: There is no known antigen for this receptor. No base quality information exists; no much larger clone differs at one position.

CD8 naive samples were CD45RO-negative cells positively selected for CCR7, giving a CD45RA+CCR7+ population that excluded TemRA cells. Donors were healthy HIV-negative adults with no recently reported acute infections or vaccinations. All donors were Caucasian adults living in Nashville, Tennessee, USA. Blood was collected by leukapheresis, and PBMCs were isolated by Ficoll-Histopaque density gradient centrifugation and then cryopreserved in liquid nitrogen vapor phase. Analytical flow cytometry was used to check the purity and quantity of every magnetically sorted T cell population. Genomic DNA was isolated from every sorted fraction and measured by UV absorbance on a Nanodrop 2000c. CDR1 and CDR2 (MNHEY, SMNVEV) derive from the germline V gene (reference sequence). The CDR3 contains 15 residues, cysteine and phenylalanine counted. Solely the CDR3 DNA is kept, with 45 bases framed from the first base. V has 5 bases trimmed and J has 7 bases trimmed; junction bases matching no gene number 11.

The sequence was obtained from a young man in good health. Some clones in this sample may be carry-over from other donors' samples. The sequence is built from TRBV27 and TRBJ1-2; TRBD1 aligns with 9 central bases. Sequencing used naive CD8+ T cells from PBMCs. This specimen's cell subset or site label, interpreted: CD45RA+CCR7+. For the CDR3, the sequence is CASSPATGGVGGYTF. The nucleotide sequence reads as follows: TGTGCCAGCAGTCCCGCGACAGGGGGAGTCGGTGGCTACACCTTC.